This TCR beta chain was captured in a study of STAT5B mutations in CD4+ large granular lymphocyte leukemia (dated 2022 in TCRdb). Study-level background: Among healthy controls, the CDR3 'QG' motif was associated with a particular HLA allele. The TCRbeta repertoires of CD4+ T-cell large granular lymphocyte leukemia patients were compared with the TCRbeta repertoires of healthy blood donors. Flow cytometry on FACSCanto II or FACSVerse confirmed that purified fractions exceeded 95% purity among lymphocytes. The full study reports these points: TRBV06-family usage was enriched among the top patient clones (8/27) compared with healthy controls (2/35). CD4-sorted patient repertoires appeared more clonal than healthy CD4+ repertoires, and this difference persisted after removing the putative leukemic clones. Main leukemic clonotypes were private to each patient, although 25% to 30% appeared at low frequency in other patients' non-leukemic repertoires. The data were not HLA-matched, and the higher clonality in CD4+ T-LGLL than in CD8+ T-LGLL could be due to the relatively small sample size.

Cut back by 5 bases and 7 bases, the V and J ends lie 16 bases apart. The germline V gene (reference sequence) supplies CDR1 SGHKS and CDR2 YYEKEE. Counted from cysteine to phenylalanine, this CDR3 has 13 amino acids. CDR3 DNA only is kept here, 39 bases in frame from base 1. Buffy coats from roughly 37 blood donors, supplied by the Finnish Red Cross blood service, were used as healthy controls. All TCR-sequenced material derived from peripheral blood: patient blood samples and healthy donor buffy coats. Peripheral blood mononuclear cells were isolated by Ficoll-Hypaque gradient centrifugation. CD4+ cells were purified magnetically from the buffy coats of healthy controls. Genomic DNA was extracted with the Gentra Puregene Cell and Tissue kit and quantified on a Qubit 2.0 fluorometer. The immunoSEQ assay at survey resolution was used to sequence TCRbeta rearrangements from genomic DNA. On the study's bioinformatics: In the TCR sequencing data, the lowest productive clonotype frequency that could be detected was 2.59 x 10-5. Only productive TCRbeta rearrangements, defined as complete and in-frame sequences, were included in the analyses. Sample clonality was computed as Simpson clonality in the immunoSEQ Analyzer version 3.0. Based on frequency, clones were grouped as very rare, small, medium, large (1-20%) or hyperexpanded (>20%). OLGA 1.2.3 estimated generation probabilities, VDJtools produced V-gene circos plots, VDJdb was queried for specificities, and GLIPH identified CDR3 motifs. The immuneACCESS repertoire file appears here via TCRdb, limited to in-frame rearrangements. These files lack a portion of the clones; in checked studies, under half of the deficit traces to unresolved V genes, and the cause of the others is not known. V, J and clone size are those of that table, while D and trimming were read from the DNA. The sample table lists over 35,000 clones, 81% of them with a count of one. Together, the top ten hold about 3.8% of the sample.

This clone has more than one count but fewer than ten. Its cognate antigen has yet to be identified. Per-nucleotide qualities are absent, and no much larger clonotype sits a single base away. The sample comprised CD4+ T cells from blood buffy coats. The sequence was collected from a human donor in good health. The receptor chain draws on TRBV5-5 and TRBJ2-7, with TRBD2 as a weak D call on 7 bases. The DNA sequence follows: TGTGCCAGCAGTTGGGACACGCGGGGGGAGCAGTACTTC. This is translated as CASSWDTRGEQYF.